This entry lists 8 T cell receptor beta chains sequenced from one sample in a study of metastatic and nonmetastatic thyroid tumors. All patients were untreated before thyroid surgery. TCRdb re-called clones from the PCR reads using MiXCR. The sample includes over 25,000 clones, around 16% of them seen just once. The sequenced material came from blood. These receptors were obtained from a female donor with papillary thyroid cancer or a benign thyroid nodule (not recorded which). Some clones in this sample may be carry-over from other donors' samples.

This clone was recorded many times. The chain employs TRBV7-2 and TRBJ2-3; D is possibly TRBD2 (6 bases). Germline V gene data show CDR1 as SGHTA and CDR2 as FQGNSA. This CDR3 is 15 amino acids long. V dropped 3 bases and J dropped 0 bases, with 10 bases sitting between them. The chain's CDR3 is CASSLRRVSTDTQYF. In nucleotides, the CDR3 is TGTGCCAGCAGCTTGAGGAGGGTTAGCACAGATACGCAGTATTTT.

This clone was observed at least ten times. V and J are TRBV25-1 and TRBJ2-3; a weak D match, TRBD2 (5 bases). Trimming shortened V by 3 bases and J by 10 bases, and 14 bases separated the two germline ends. The V gene's germline CDR1 is MGHDK and CDR2 SYGVNS. CDR3 size: 13 residues. The CDR3 loop is CASSDTYSEAQYF. As DNA, the CDR3 is TGTGCCAGCAGTGATACGTACTCGGAGGCGCAGTATTTT.

J is TRBJ2-5 and V is TRBV9; 10 bases fit TRBD2. The CDR3 spans 18 residues. The trim removed 2 bases at V and 4 bases at J, leaving 14 bases unmatched. Germline V gene sequence: CDR1 SGDLS, CDR2 YYNGEE. CDR3 DNA sequence: TGTGCCAGCAGCGTGTCGTCTAGCGGGGGAATCTCGGGAGAGACCCAGTACTTC. It encodes CASSVSSSGGISGETQYF. The variable domain in full, completed from reference TRBV9 and TRBJ2-5, reads DSGVTQTPKHLITATGQRVTLRCSPRSGDLSVYWYQQSLDQGLQFLIQYYNGEERAKGNILERFSAQQFPDLHSELNLSSLELGDSALYFCASSVSSSGGISGETQYFGPGTRLLVL.

The table lists this clone with a few counts. A much bigger clone sits one base away, suggesting this may be a read error. The V gene is TRBV29-1, the J gene TRBJ1-5; the match to TRBD1 covers 9 bases. This CDR3 has 13 residues. Germline V lookup: CDR1 SQVTM, CDR2 ANQGSEA. For the CDR3, the DNA is TGCGGCATAATACAGGGGGCGAATCAGCCCCAGCATTTT. Its translation: CGIIQGANQPQHF. The whole variable domain, remainder taken from reference TRBV29-1 and TRBJ1-5, is SAVISQKPSRDICQRGTSLTIQCQVDSQVTMMFWYRQQPGQSLTLIATANQGSEATYESGFVIDKFPISRPNLTFSTLTVSNMSPEDSSIYLCGIIQGANQPQHFGDGTRLSIL.

This clone is medium-sized (0.01 to 0.1%) by share. The V gene is TRBV28, the J gene TRBJ1-2; 9 bases match TRBD1. The V gene end was trimmed by 5 bases and the J gene end by 7 bases; junction bases not matched to a gene: 11. This CDR3 is built from 15 residues. CDR1 and CDR2 (germline): MDHEN, SYDVKM. The CDR3 region is CASSPWDRAILGYTF. In DNA, the CDR3 is TGTGCCAGCAGTCCTTGGGACAGGGCGATACTTGGCTACACCTTC.

With regard to this clone: In this CDR3 the conserved last residue, phenylalanine or tryptophan, is missing, so a read error is likely. This sequence joins TRBV5-1 and TRBJ1-2; D is possibly TRBD1 (5 bases). V lost 0 bases, J lost 4 bases, and 10 bases lay in between. CDR1 and CDR2 (germline): SGHRS, YFSETQ. CDR3 length equals 14 residues. Here the CDR3 DNA reads TGCGCCAGCAGCTTGGGACGGGGGTCCTATGGCTACACCCTC. This sequence encodes CASSLGRGSYGYTL.

In its sample, this clone was seen many times. In DNA, the CDR3 is TGTGCCAGCAGCTCACCGGGACTCAGCTCTGGGGCCAACGTCCTGACTTTC. Translated: CASSSPGLSSGANVLTF. The rearrangement links TRBV7-3 to TRBJ2-6; D perhaps matches TRBD2 (6 bases). The V end lost 4 bases, the J end lost 0 bases, and 13 bases lay between the germline ends. The germline V gene has CDR1 SGHTA and CDR2 FQGTGA. This CDR3 region has 17 residues.

The sample holds many counts of this clone. The rearrangement joins TRBV4-2 to TRBJ2-3; TRBD2 matches 10 bases. V gave up 1 base and J gave up 1 base; unmatched junction bases: 2. The germline gives CDR1 LGHNA, CDR2 YNFKEQ. The CDR3 runs 16 residues. DNA for the CDR3: TGTGCCAGCAGCCAAGGACTAGCGGGTCGCACAGATACGCAGTATTTT. It translates to CASSQGLAGRTDTQYF.